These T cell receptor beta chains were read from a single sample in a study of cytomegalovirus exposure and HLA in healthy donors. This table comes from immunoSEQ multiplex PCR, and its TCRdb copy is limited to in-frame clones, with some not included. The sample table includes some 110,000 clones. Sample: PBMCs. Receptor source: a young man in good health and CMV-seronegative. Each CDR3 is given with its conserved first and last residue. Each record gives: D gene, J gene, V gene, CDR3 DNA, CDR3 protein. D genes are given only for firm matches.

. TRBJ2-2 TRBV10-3 TGTGCCATCAGTGAGTCTGTACAGACGAACACCGGGGAGCTGTTTTTT CAISESVQTNTGELFF
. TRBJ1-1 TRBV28 TGTGCCAGCAGTTCTCGGGTGAACACTGAAGCTTTCTTT CASSSRVNTEAFF
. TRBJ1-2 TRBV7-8 TGTGCCAGCAGCTTAGGGGGGGGTGGCTACACCTTC CASSLGGGGYTF
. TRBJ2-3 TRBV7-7 TGTGCCAGCAGCTTGGGGGGACAGACCACAGATACGCAGTATTTT CASSLGGQTTDTQYF
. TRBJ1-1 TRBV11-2 TGTGCCAGCAGCCCCCTAGGGGCGGACACTGAAGCTTTCTTT CASSPLGADTEAFF
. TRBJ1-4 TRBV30 TGTGCCTGGAGTCCCCAGGGCCAGGCTAATGAAAAACTGTTTTTT CAWSPQGQANEKLFF
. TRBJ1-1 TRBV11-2 TGTGCCAGCAGCTTGCAGGGTCGCTCTGAAGCTTTCTTT CASSLQGRSEAFF
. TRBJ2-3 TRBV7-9 TGTGCCAGCAGCGGGGGGGCGACTAGCAGGAGCACAGATACGCAGTATTTT CASSGGATSRSTDTQYF
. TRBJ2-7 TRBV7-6 TGTGCCAGCAGCTTAGCCTATCAACGCGCCGCCGAGCAGTACTTC CASSLAYQRAAEQYF
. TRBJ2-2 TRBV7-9 TGTGCCAGCAGGATCCTCCGGGTTACGAACACCGGGGAGCTGTTTTTT CASRILRVTNTGELFF
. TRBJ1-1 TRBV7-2 TGTGCCAGCAGCCCCCACAGGGCGGACACTGAAGCTTTCTTT CASSPHRADTEAFF
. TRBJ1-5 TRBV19 TGTGCCAGTAGTAAGTCCCCAGGGGATTGGAATCAGCCCCAGCATTTT CASSKSPGDWNQPQHF
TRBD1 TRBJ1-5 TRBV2 TGTGCCAGCAGTTTGGGACAGGAGGTTGGCAATCAGCCCCAGCATTTT CASSLGQEVGNQPQHF
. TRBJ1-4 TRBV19 TGTGCCAGTAGTATAGATCTGGGGCACGCTAAGAAGACTAATGAAAAACTGTTTTTT CASSIDLGHAKKTNEKLFF
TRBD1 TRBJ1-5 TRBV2 TGTGCCAGCAAGGGGGCTATTAGCAATCAGCCCCAGCATTTT CASKGAISNQPQHF
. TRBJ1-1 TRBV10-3 TGTGCCATCAGTTACAGGGAAGACACTGAAGCTTTCTTT CAISYREDTEAFF
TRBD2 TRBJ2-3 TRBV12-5 TGTGCTAGTGGGGCTAGCGGTTCCACAGATACGCAGTATTTT CASGASGSTDTQYF
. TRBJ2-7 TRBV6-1 TGTGCCAGCAGTGTCATACTGCAGGGGTACGAGCAGTACTTC CASSVILQGYEQYF
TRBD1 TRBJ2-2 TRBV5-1 TGCGCCAGCAGCGGGACAGACCGCACCGGGGAGCTGTTTTTT CASSGTDRTGELFF
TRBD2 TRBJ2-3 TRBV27 TGTGCCAGTATGACTAGCGGCACAGATACGCAGTATTTT CASMTSGTDTQYF
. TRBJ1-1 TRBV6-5 TGTGCCAGCAGAAGAGGGGGGAACACTGAAGCTTTCTTT CASRRGGNTEAFF
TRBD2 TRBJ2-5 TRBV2 TGTGCCAGCAGCCCAGGGACTAGCGGGGGGGAGACCCAGTACTTC CASSPGTSGGETQYF
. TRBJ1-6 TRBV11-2 TGTGCCAGCAGCAGGACAGTGAGCCCTAATTCACCCCTCCACTTT CASSRTVSPNSPLHF
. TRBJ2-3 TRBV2 TGTGCCAGCAGTTATTCGATTTCATCCGGGGATGGGGTTACGCAGTATTTT CASSYSISSGDGVTQYF
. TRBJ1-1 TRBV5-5 TGTGCCAGCAGCTCATACAGGCGGAACACTGAAGCTTTCTTT CASSSYRRNTEAFF
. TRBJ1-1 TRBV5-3 TGTGCCAGAAGCTTGAGTGAACAGGGAGGGGGGGACACTGAAGCTTTCTTT CARSLSEQGGGDTEAFF
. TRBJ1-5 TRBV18 TGTGCCAGCTCACCCGGGGGGGCTAGCCAGCCCCAGCATTTT CASSPGGASQPQHF
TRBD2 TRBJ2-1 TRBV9 TGTGCCAGCAGCGTAGCTCTACTAGCGGGGGACAATGAGCAGTTCTTC CASSVALLAGDNEQFF
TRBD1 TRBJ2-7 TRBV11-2 TGTGCCAGCAGCTTGGGACAGACCTACGAGCAGTACTTC CASSLGQTYEQYF
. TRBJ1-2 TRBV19 TGTGCCAGTAGTCCCGTCGGTTATGGCTACACCTTC CASSPVGYGYTF
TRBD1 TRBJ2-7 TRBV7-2 TGTGCCAGCAGCTTAAAAGGGGGCCACGAGCAGTACTTC CASSLKGGHEQYF
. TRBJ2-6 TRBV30 TGTGCCTGCCTCCAGAGGGCAGGGGCCAACGTCCTGACTTTC CACLQRAGANVLTF
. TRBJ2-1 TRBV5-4 TGTGCCAGCAGCCCCTCACAGGGCAATGAGCAGTTCTTC CASSPSQGNEQFF
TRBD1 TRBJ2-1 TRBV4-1 TGCGCCAGCAGCCAAGGTCACCGGGACAGCGAGCAGTTCTTC CASSQGHRDSEQFF
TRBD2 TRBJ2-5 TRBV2 TGTGCCAGCACTCCAAGGGAGGGCCAGACCCAGTACTTC CASTPREGQTQYF
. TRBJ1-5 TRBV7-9 TGTGCCAGCAGCGTGCCCTCGCTGGGAGATCAGCCCCAGCATTTT CASSVPSLGDQPQHF